The clone carrying this T cell receptor (beta chain) has a single count. The sample originates from a study of blood T cell repertoires in COVID-19. Study in general: Both acute and convalescent COVID-19 samples were obtained from the United States, Italy and Spain. T cells, B-cell-depleted T cells, or PBMCs provided the cDNA or gDNA that served as material.

The CDR3 runs to 16 residues. V dropped 0 bases and J dropped 1 base, with 12 bases sitting between them. From germline, CDR1 is LGHNA and CDR2 YNFKEQ. Per the original methods: Amplification of reference gene primers provided the estimated nucleated cell counts. The repertoire was sequenced with immunoSEQ multiplex PCR; TCRdb's copy has only in-frame clones and lacks some. V and J calls and clone size are given by that table; D and trimming were obtained from the DNA. The table includes tens of thousands of clones, over 75% detected once. This sequence was found in a man aged 65 to 79 in a cohort sampled during active COVID-19. V is TRBV4-2 and J is TRBJ1-1; no firm D call. Material for sequencing was peripheral blood. The CDR3 nucleotides read TGTGCCAGCAGCCAAGATCTTACCAGGTCGAACACTGAAGCTTTCTTT. Protein sequence: CASSQDLTRSNTEAFF.